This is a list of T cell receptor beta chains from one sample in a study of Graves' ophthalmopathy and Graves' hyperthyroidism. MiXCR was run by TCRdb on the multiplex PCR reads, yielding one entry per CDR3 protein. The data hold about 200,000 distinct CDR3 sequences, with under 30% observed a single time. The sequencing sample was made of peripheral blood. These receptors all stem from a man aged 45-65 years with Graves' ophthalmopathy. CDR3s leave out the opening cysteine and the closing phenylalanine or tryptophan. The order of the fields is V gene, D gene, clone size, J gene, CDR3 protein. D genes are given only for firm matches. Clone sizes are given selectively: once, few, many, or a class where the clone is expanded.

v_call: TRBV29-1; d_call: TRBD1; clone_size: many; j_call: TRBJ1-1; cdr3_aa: SVDQGAFTEAF
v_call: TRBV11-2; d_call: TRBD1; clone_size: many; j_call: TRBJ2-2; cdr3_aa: ASSQGQGELF
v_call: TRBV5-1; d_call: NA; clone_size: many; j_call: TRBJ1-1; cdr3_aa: ASSSTPPEAF
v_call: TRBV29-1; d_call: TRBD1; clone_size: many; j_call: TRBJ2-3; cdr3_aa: SVRQGSPTDTQY
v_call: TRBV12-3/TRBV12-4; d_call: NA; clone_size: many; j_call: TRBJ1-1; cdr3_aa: ASSNSGGVNTEAF
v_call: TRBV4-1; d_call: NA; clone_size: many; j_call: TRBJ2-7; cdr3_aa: ASSQVQHRMQSSYEQY
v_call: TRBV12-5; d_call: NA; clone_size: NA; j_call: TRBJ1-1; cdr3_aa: ASGLAYSDTEAF
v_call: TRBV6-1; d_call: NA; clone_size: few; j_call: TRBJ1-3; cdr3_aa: ASSGPNSGNTIY
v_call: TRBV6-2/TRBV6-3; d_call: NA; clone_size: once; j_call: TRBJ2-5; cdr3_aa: ASSLWYQETQY
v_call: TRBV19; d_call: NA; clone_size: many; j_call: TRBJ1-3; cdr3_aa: ASTAKGPRGNTIY
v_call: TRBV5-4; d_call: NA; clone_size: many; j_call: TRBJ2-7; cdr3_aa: ASSLGLETYEQY
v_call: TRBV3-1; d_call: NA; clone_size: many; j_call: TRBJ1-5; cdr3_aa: AIVRTAYSNQPQH
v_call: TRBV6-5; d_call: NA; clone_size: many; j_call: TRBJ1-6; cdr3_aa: ASSSATGSRSPLH
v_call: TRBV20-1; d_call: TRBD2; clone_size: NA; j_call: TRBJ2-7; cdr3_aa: SARVTSGRSSYEQY
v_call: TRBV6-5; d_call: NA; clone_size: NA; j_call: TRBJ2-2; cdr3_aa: ASKGLQGLPGELF
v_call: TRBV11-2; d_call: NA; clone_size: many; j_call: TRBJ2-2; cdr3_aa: ASSLEPSGTGELF
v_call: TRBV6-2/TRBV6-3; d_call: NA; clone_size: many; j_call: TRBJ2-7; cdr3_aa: ASSWDGPYEQY
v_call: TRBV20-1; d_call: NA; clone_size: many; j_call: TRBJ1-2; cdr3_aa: SAPTLPGVYGYT
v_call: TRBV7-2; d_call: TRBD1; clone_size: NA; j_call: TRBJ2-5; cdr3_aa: ASNNRGIGETQY
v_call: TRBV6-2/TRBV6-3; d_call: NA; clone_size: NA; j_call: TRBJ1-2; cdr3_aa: ASSYAGANYGYT
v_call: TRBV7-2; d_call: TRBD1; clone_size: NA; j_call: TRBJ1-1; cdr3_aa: ASSLAGQGANTEAF
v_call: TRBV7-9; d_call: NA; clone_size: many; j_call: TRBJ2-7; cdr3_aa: ASSLDGPRASYEQY
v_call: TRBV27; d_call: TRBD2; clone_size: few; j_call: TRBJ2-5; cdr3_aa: ASSLSHPLKAGGQETQY
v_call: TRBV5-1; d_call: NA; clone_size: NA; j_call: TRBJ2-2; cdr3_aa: ASSSSSGTQNTGELF
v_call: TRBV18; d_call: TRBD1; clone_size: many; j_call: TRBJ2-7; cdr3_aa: ASSPPIDRAERY
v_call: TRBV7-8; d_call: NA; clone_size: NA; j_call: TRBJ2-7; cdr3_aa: ASSLESVYEQY
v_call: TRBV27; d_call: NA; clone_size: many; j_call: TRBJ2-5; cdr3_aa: ASSYRGTGLQETQY
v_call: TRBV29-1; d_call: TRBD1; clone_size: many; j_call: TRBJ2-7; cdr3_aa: SVAQRQGAYEQY
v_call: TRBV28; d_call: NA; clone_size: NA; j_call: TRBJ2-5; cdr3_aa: ASSSTDRETQY
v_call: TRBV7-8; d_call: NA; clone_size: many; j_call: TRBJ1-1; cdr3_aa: ASSLASPGRTEAF
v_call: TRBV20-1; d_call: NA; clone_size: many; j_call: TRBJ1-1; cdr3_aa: SARGHDNTEAF
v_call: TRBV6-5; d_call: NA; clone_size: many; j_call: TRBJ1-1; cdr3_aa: ASSPRGGGTEAF
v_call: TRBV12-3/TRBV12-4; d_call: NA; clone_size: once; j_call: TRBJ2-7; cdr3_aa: ASSENSEQY
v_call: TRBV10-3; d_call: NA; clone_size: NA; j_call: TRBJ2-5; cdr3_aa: AISEAGSGAQETQY
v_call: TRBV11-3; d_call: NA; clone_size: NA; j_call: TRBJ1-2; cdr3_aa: ASRFQGEGYT
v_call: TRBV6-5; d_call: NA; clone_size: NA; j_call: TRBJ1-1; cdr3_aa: ASSSWSFNEAF
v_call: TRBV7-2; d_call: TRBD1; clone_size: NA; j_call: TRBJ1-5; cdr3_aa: ASSSGTGIPQPQH
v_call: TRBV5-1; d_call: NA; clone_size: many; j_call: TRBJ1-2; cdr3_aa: ASSLEEGANYGYT
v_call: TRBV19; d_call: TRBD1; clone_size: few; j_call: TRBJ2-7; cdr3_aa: ASSIGQGDYYEQY
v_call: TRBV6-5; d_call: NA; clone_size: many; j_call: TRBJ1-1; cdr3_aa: ASIRDGVNTEAF
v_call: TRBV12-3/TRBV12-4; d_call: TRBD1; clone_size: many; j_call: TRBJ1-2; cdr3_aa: ASQQGTNGYT
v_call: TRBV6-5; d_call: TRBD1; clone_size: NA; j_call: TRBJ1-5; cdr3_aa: ASSYLTGGHQPQH
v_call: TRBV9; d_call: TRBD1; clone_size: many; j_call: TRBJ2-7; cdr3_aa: ASSARDSSSYEQY
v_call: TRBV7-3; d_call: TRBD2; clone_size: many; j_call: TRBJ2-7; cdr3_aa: ASSKTSDSYEQY
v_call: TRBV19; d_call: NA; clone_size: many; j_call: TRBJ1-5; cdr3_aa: ASSEPGALYSNQPQH
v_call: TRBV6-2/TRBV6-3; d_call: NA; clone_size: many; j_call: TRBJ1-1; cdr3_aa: ASSAPRAF
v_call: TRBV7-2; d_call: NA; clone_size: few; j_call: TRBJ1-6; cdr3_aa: ASSLRRRDSPLH
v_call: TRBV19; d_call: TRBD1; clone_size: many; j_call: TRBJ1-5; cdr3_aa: ASSVRDSLGNQPQH
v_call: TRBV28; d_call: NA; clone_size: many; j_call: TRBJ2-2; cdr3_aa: ASSFPGELF
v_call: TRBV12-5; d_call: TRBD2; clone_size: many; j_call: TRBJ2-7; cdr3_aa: GPSGPSGSGSYEQY
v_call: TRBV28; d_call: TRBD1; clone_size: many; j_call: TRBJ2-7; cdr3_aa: ASSFRDRDYEQY
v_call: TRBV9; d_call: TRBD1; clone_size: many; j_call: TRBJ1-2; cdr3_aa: ASSVVVTGQDGYT
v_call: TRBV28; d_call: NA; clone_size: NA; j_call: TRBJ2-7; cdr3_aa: ASRGAGTASYEQY
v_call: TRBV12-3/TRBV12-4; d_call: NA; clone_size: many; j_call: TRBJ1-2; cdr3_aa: ASSGGGSFYGYT
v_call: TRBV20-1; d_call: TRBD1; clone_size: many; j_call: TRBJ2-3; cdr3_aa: SARDEDRSADTQY
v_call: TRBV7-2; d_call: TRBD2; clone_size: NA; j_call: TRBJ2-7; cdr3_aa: ASSFGLAVRYEQY
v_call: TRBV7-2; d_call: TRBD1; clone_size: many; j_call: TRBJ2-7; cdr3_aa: ASSLAQGVGEQY